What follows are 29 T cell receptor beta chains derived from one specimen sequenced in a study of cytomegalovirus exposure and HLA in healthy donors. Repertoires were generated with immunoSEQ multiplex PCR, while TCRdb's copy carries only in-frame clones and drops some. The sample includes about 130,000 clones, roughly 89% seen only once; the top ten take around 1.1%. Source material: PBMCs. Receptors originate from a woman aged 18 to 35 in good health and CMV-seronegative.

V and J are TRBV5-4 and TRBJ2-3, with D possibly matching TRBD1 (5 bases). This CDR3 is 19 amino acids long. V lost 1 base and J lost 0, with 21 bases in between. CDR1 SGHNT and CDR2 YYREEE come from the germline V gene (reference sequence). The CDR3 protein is CASSLLRVDTSSSTDTQYF. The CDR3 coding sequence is TGTGCCAGCAGCTTGTTGCGTGTGGACACATCTTCTAGCACAGATACGCAGTATTTT.

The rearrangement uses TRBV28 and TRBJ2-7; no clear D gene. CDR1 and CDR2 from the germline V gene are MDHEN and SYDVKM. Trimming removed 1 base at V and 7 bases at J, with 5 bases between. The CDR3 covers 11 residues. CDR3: CASSLSEEQYF. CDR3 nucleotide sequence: TGTGCCAGCAGTTTATCGGAGGAGCAGTACTTC.

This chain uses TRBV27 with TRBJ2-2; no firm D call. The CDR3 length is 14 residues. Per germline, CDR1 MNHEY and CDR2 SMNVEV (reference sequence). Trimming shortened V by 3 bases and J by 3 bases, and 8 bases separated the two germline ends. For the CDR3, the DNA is TGTGCCAGCAGTTTTGTACCGGACACCGGGGAGCTGTTTTTT. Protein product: CASSFVPDTGELFF.

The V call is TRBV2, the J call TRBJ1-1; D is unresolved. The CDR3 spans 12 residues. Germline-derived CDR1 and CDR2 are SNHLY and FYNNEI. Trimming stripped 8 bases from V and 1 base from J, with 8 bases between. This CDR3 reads CASLRGNTEAFF. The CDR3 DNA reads TGTGCCAGCTTACGGGGGAACACTGAAGCTTTCTTT. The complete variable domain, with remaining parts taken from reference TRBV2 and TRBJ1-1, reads EPEVTQTPSHQVTQMGQEVILRCVPISNHLYFYWYRQILGQKVEFLVSFYNNEISEKSEIFDDQFSVERPDGSNFTLKIRSTKLEDSAMYFCASLRGNTEAFFGQGTRLTVV.

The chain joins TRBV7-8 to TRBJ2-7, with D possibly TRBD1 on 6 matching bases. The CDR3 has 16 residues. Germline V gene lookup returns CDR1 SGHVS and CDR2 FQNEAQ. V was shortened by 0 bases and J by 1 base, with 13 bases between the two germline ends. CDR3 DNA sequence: TGTGCCAGCAGCTTAGCGGGGGCGGAACCTTCCTACGAGCAGTACTTC. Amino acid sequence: CASSLAGAEPSYEQYF.

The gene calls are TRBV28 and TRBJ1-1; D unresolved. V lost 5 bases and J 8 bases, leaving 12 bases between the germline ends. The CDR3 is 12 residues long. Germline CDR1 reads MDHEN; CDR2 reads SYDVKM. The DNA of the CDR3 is TGTGCCAGCAGTCTAGGACTGGGGGAAGCTTTCTTT. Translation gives CASSLGLGEAFF.

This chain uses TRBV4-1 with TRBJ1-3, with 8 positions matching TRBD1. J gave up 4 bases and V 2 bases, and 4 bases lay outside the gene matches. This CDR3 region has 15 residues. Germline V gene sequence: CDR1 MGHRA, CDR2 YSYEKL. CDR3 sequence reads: CASSQNRDRGNTIYF. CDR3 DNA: TGCGCCAGCAGCCAAAACCGGGACAGGGGAAACACCATATATTTT.

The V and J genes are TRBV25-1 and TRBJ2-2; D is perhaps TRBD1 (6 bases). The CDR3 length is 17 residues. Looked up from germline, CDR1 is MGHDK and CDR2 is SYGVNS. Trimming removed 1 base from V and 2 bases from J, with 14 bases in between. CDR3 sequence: CASSEFKGERNTGELFF. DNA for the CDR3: TGTGCCAGCAGTGAATTCAAGGGGGAGCGCAACACCGGGGAGCTGTTTTTT.

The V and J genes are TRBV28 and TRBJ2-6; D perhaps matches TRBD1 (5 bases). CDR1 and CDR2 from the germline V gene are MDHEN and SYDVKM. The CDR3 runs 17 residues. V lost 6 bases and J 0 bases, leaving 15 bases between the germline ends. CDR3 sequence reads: CASRLGHSGSGANVLTF. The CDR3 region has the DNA TGTGCCAGCAGACTCGGACATTCAGGCTCTGGGGCCAACGTCCTGACTTTC. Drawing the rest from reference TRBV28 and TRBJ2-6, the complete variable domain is DVKVTQSSRYLVKRTGEKVFLECVQDMDHENMFWYRQDPGLGLRLIYFSYDVKMKEKGDIPEGYSVSREKKERFSLILESASTNQTSMYLCASRLGHSGSGANVLTFGAGSRLTVL.

The CDR3 loop reads CASSPPAGDNEKLFF. The CDR3 DNA follows: TGTGCCAGCAGCCCCCCGGCCGGGGATAATGAAAAACTGTTTTTT. This chain uses TRBV7-8 with TRBJ1-4; D not certain. The length of the CDR3 is 15 residues. Germline V gene sequence: CDR1 SGHVS, CDR2 FQNEAQ. V lost 5 bases and J lost 4, with 14 bases in between.

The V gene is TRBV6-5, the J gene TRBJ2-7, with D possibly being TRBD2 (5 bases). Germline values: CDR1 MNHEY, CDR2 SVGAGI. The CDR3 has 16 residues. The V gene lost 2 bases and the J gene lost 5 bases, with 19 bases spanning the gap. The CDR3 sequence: CASSYAPEGEKNEQYF. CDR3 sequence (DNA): TGTGCCAGCAGTTACGCTCCTGAGGGTGAGAAGAACGAGCAGTACTTC.

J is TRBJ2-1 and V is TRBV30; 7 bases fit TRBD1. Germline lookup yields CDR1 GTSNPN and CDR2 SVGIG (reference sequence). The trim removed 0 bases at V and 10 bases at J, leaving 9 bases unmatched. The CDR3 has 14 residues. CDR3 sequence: CAWSVGQGVVEQFF. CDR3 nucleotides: TGTGCCTGGAGTGTCGGCCAGGGGGTTGTGGAGCAGTTCTTC.

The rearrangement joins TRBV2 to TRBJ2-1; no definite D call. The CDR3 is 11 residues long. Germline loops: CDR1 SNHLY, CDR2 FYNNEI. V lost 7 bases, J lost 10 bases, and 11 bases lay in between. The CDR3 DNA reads TGTGCCAGCATCCATGTTGGCGAGCAGTTCTTC. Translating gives CASIHVGEQFF.

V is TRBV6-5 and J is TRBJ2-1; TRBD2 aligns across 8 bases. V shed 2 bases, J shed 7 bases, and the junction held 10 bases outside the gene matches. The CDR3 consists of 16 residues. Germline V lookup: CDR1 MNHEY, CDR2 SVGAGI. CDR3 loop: CASSYRPAGERNEQFF. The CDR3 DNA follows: TGTGCCAGCAGTTACAGGCCAGCGGGAGAAAGGAATGAGCAGTTCTTC.

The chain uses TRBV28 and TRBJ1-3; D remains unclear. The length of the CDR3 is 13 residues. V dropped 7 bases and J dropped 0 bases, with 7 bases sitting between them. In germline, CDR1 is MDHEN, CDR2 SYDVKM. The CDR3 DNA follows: TGTGCCAGCACTTCAGACTCTGGAAACACCATATATTTT. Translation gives CASTSDSGNTIYF.

CDR3 residues: CASSFKAGEDNEQFF. For the CDR3, the DNA is TGTGCCAGCAGCTTCAAAGCGGGAGAGGACAATGAGCAGTTCTTC. The genes are TRBV13 and TRBJ2-1, with 8 bases identical to TRBD2. This CDR3 spans 15 amino acids. The trim removed 3 bases at V and 5 bases at J, leaving 6 bases unmatched. The germline V gene encodes CDR1 PRHDT and CDR2 FYEKMQ (reference sequence).

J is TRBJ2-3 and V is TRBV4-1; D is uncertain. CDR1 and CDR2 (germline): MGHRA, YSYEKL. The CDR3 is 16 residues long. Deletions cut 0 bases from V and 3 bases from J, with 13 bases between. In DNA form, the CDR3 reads TGCGCCAGCAGCCAAGATCGCTCATCAGCGACAGATACGCAGTATTTT. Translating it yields CASSQDRSSATDTQYF.

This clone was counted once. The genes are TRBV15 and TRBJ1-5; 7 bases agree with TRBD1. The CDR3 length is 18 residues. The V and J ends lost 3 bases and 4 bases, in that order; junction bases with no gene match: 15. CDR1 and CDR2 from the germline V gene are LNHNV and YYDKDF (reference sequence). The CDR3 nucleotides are TGTGCCACCAGCAGTTCTCTTTCTAAGGGACAGAGGAATCAGCCCCAGCATTTT. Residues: CATSSSLSKGQRNQPQHF.

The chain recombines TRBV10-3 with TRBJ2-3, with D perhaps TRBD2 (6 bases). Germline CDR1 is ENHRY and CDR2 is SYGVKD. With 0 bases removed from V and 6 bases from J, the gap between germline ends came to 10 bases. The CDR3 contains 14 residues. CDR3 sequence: CAISESGGVDTQYF. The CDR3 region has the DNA TGTGCCATCAGTGAGTCGGGGGGAGTGGATACGCAGTATTTT.

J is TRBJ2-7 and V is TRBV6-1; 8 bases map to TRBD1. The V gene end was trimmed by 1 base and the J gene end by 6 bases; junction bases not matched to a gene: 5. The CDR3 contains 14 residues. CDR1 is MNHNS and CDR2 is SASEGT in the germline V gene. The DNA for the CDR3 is TGTGCCAGCAGTGAAGGAACAGGGGGGAGCGAGCAGTACGTC. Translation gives CASSEGTGGSEQYV.

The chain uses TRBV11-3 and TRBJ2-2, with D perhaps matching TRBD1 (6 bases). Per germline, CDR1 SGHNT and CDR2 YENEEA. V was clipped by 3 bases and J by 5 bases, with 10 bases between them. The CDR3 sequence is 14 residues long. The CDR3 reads CASSLEQGTGELFF. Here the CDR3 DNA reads TGTGCCAGCAGCTTGGAACAGGGTACCGGGGAGCTGTTTTTT.

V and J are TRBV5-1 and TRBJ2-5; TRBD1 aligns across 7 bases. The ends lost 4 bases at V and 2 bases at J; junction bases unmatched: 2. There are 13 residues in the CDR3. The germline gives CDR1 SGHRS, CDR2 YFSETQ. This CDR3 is CASSQGVQETQYF. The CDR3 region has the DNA TGCGCCAGCAGCCAGGGGGTTCAAGAGACCCAGTACTTC. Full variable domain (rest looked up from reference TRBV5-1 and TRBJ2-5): KAGVTQTPRYLIKTRGQQVTLSCSPISGHRSVSWYQQTPGQGLQFLFEYFSETQRNKGNFPGRFSGRQFSNSRSEMNVSTLELGDSALYLCASSQGVQETQYFGPGTRLLVL.

CDR3 loop: CASRLRGGLYNEQFF. The CDR3 coding sequence is TGTGCCAGCAGACTTCGGGGGGGGCTCTACAATGAGCAGTTCTTC. This chain uses TRBV6-1 with TRBJ2-1; 8 bases fit TRBD2. CDR1 and CDR2 from the germline V gene are MNHNS and SASEGT. The CDR3 length is 15 residues. Trimming removed 6 bases from V and 3 bases from J; junction bases left unmatched: 7.

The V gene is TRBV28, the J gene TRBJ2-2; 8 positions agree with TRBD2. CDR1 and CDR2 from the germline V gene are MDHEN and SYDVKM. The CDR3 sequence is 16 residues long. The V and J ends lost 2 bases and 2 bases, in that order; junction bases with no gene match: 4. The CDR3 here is CASSLKGLDNTGELFF. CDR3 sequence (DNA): TGTGCCAGCAGTTTAAAGGGACTAGACAACACCGGGGAGCTGTTTTTT.

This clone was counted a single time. CDR3 coding DNA: TGTGCCGCAGCCGGGACTAGCGGTCCTCTTCCCTACGAGCAGTACTTC. Amino acids: CAAAGTSGPLPYEQYF. The chain links TRBV28 to TRBJ2-7, with TRBD2 matching over 11 bases. J was trimmed by 2 bases and V by 11 bases; bases with no gene match: 14. Germline loops: CDR1 MDHEN, CDR2 SYDVKM. The CDR3 has 16 amino acids.

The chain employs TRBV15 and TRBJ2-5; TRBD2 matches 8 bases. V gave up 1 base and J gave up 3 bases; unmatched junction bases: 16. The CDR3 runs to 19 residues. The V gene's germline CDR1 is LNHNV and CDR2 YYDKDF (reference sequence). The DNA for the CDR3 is TGTGCCACCAGCAGAGGTGGAATAGCGGGACCCTGGCTCGAAGAGACCCAGTACTTC. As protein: CATSRGGIAGPWLEETQYF.

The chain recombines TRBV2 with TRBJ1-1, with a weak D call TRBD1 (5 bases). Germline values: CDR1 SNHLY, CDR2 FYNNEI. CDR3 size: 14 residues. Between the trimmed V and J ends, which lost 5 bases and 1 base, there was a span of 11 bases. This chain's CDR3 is CASSLLTGNTEAFF. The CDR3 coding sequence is TGTGCCAGCAGTCTGCTTACAGGGAACACTGAAGCTTTCTTT.

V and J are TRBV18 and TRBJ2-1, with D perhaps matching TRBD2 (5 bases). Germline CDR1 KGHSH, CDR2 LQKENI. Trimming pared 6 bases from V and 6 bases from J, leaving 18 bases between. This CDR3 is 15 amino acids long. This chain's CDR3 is CASSPIAGKGNEQFF. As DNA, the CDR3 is TGTGCCAGCTCCCCAATCGCCGGGAAAGGCAATGAGCAGTTCTTC. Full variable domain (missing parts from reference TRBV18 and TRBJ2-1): NAGVMQNPRHLVRRRGQEARLRCSPMKGHSHVYWYRQLPEEGLKFMVYLQKENIIDESGMPKERFSAEFPKEGPSILRIQQVVRGDSAAYFCASSPIAGKGNEQFFGPGTRLTVL.

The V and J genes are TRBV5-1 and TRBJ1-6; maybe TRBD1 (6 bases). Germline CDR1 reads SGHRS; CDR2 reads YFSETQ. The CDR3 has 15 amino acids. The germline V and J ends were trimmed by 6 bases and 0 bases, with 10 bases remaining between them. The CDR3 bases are TGCGCCAGCAAGGAACAGGGCTCCTATAATTCACCCCTCCACTTT. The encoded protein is CASKEQGSYNSPLHF.